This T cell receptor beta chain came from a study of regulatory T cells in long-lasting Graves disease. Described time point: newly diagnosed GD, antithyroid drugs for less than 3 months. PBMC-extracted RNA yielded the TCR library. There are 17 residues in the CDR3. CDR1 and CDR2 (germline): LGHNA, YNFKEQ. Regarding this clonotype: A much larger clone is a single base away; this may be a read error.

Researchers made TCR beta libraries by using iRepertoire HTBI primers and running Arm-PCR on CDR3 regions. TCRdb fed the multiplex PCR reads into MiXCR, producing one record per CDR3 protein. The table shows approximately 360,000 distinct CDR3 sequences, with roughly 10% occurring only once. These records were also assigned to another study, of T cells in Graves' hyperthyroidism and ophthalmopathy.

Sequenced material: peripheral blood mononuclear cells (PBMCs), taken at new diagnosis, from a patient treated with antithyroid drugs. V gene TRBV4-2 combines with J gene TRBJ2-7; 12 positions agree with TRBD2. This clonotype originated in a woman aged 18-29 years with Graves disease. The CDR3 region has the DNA TGTGCCACCAGCCAAGCACCTAGCGGGAGGGATCGGAACGAGCAGTACTTC. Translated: CATSQAPSGRDRNEQYF.